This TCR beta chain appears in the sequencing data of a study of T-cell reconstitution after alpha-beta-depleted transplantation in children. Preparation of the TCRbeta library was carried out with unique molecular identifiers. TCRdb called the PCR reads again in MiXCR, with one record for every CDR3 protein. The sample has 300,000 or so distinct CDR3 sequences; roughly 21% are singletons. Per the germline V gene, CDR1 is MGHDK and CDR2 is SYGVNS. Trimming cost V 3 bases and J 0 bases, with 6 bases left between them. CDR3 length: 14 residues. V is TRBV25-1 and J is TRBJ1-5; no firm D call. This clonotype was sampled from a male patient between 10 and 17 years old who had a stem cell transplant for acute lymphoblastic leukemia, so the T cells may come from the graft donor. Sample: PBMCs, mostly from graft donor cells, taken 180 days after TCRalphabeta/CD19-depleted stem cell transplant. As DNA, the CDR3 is TGTGCCAGCAGTGACTATGATAGCAATCAGCCCCAGCATTTT. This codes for CASSDYDSNQPQHF.